This entry features one T cell receptor beta chain sequence. Original processing notes: Cell counts per sample came from amplifying reference gene primers. Sequenced by immunoSEQ multiplex PCR; TCRdb stores in-frame clones only, minus some. V and J calls and clone size are copied from that table; D and trimming were computed from the DNA. The repertoire has roughly 180,000 clones, approximately 84% of them found once; the top ten carry roughly 7.1%. The V gene's germline CDR1 is SGDLS and CDR2 YYNGEE. V was clipped by 0 bases and J by 3 bases; unmatched bases: 7. This CDR3 is built from 16 residues. This sample was taken from a study of blood T cell repertoires in COVID-19. At the level of the study: The United States, Italy and Spain supplied acute and convalescent COVID-19 samples. Sample material is recorded as cDNA or gDNA derived from T cells, B-cell-depleted T cells, or PBMCs.

The TCR comes from a man in his forties or fifties who had recovered from COVID-19. Sequencing was carried out using peripheral blood. The genes are TRBV9 and TRBJ2-7, with 9 bases that match TRBD1. The CDR3 loop is CASSVGQGQGLYEQYF. Here the CDR3 DNA reads TGTGCCAGCAGCGTAGGCCAGGGACAGGGCCTCTACGAGCAGTACTTC.